This T cell receptor beta chain was retrieved from a study of T cell responses to AZD1222 COVID-19 vaccine. Study-level findings and limits: There were vaccine-associated CD4 TCRs across spike, dominant at 160-218 and 743-854. The breadth and depth of Spike-specific TCRs increased once two AZD1222 doses had been given. Clonal diversity may have been underestimated in mostly white British donors.

Of note for this clone: As yet, its antigen is unknown.

From germline, CDR1 is MDHEN and CDR2 SYDVKM. The V gene lost 8 bases and the J gene lost 3 bases, with 16 bases spanning the gap. The CDR3 contains 14 residues. Second-dose groups at about 4 or about 12 weeks were pooled. Data came from immunoSEQ multiplex PCR; TCRdb stores just in-frame clones and leaves some out. This table has about 130,000 clones, roughly 85% appearing once. This TCR was recovered from an adult who received the AZD1222 COVID-19 vaccine. J is TRBJ1-1 and V is TRBV28; maybe TRBD1 (5 bases). This sample comprised peripheral blood, obtained 28 days after the second AZD1222 dose. The CDR3 is CASLGRGPDTEAFF. CDR3 in DNA: TGTGCCAGCCTGGGGAGGGGACCAGACACTGAAGCTTTCTTT.